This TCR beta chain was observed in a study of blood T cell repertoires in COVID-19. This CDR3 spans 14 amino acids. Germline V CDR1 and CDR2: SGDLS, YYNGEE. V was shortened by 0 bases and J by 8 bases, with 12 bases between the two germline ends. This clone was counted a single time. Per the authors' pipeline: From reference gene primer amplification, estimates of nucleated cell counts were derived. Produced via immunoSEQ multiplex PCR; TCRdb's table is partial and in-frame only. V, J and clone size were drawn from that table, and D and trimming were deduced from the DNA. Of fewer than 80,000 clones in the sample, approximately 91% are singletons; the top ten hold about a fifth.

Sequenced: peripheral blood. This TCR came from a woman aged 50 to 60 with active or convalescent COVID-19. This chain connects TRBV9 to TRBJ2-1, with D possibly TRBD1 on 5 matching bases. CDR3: CASSVGGAVHEQFF. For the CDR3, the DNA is TGTGCCAGCAGCGTAGGGGGCGCGGTCCATGAGCAGTTCTTC.